This TCR beta chain was recorded in a study of identical twins. The CDR3 loop spans 16 amino acids. Germline values: CDR1 MDHEN, CDR2 SYDVKM. V lost 6 bases and J lost 3; bases outside the gene matches: 12. Every sampled donor was Caucasian and healthy. Template switching (which added a universal primer site) was used, and cDNA carried unique molecular identifiers. MiXCR, run by TCRdb on the 5' RACE reads, gives a single entry per CDR3 protein. The sample lists roughly 630,000 distinct CDR3 sequences; under 8.5% were seen once. Findings and caveats of the study: Memory repertoires showed no such pattern, whereas abundant cord blood beta clonotypes carried fewer insertions.

At least ten counts were recorded for this clonotype. Its antigen is as yet unknown. These data also formed part of another study, on yellow fever vaccine responses in identical twins.

The sequence was collected from a young woman in good health. This rearrangement joins TRBV28 to TRBJ1-2; 8 bases match TRBD1. Sample: PBMCs. The CDR3 DNA reads TGTGCCAGCAGCCCAGTCCCCGGACAGGGTGACTATGGCTACACCTTC. Translation gives CASSPVPGQGDYGYTF.